This T cell receptor beta chain emerged from a study of beta chain features in type 1 diabetes. In regard to this clone: Its specificity is unknown.

General study points: All four CD4+ subsets of Type 1 diabetes patients contained TCRB CDR3s that were moderately but significantly shorter.

Each of the sorted populations had a purity greater than 95%. Every isolated RNA sample was fully reverse transcribed, so sequencing captured expressed TCRB transcripts. Data came from immunoSEQ multiplex PCR; TCRdb stores just in-frame clones and leaves some out. The sample lists 120,000 to 150,000 clones; about an eighth were seen once. The length of the CDR3 is 13 residues. V was trimmed by 5 bases and J by 6 bases, leaving 12 bases between them. Germline-derived CDR1 and CDR2 are KGHSH and LQKENI. The J gene is TRBJ2-3, the V gene TRBV18; weak D call: TRBD2 (5 bases). The clonotype comes from a man aged 18 to 29 with type 1 diabetes. Sample: central memory CD4+ T cells from blood. CDR3 nucleotides: TGTGCCAGCTCATTCGGGAAGGAGGATACGCAGTATTTT. Its translation: CASSFGKEDTQYF.